This T cell receptor (beta chain) is from a study of molecular identifiers for immune sequencing clone quantification. Looked up from germline, CDR1 is MNHEY and CDR2 is SVGEGT. The CDR3 has 14 amino acids. The V segment lost 5 bases and the J segment 5 bases; nucleotides outside the gene matches: 6. A single record per CDR3 protein comes from TCRdb applying MiXCR to the PCR reads. This table holds approximately 97,000 distinct CDR3 sequences, about 35% found once. The chain carries TRBV6-2 or TRBV6-3 and TRBJ2-1; 7 nucleotides agree with TRBD1. The sample comprised naive CD8+ T cells from blood, with Jurkat cell RNA spiked in. Subset described: FACS-sorted CD8+CD4-CCR7+CD45RA+ naive T cells. This TCR was recovered from a human donor in good health. Some libraries in this study had Jurkat cell RNA spiked in. The CDR3 here is CASSRQGLNNEQFF. The CDR3 DNA reads as TGTGCCAGCAGTCGACAGGGTCTTAACAATGAGCAGTTCTTC.